This T cell receptor beta chain was identified in a study of early T cells in non-severe SARS-CoV-2 infection (dated by TCRdb to the early 2020s). About the full investigation: Because TCR sequencing was done on bulk RNA from unsorted whole blood, the alpha and beta chains could not be paired.

Set within a cohort of healthcare workers in London, UK, this nested case-control study involved weekly PCR testing of nasopharyngeal swabs along with blood sampling. Healthcare workers were enrolled in the week of the UK lockdown, from 23 to 31 March 2020, and were followed every week for up to roughly 15 weeks. A word on this clonotype: Its specific antigen is unknown. Nothing much larger sits one base from this clone, and base qualities are not available.

The research as a whole found: Matching against VDJdb was skewed toward anti-spike CD8 responses, likely underestimated virus-specific expansions, and missed private and CD4 specificities.

Preparation of the library involved 5' RACE. The instrument was a NextSeq 500. The TCR library protocol attached unique molecular identifiers to individual cDNA molecules to correct for sequencing error and PCR bias. Both TCR alpha and beta chains were sequenced, and tight co-correlation was observed between alpha and beta sequence abundances in each sample. The paper's processing steps were these. V gene, J gene and CDR3 annotation of TCR sequences was performed with Decombinator V4. Expanded TCRs were defined as changing significantly between any two time points under a Poisson model with p below 0.0001. TCR abundances were normalised to the total number of TCRs sequenced per sample and were expressed as counts per million. MAIT TCRs were defined by TRAV1-2 paired with TRAJ12, TRAJ20 or TRAJ33, and iNKT TCRs by TRAV10 paired with TRAJ18. VDJdb, accessed 1 November 2021, was searched for CMV, EBV and SARS-CoV-2 annotated TCRs, with TCRs annotated for multiple antigens excluded. TCRdb handled the public reads itself, with Q25 trimming in fastp and clone calling in MiXCR, and kept productive beta chains. Each entry is one CDR3 protein sequence, shown with its most common DNA and genes. TCRdb, not the original authors, processed these V and J calls. The sample table records more than 80,000 distinct CDR3 sequences; roughly 15% of these occur just once. 1.4% of the sample belongs to the ten largest clones.

From the cysteine through the phenylalanine, the CDR3 covers 14 amino acids. The kept DNA is CDR3 alone, 42 bases in frame from the first base. The CDR1 and CDR2 encoded by the germline V gene are MNHEY and SVGAGI. Cut back by 9 bases and 6 bases, the V and J ends lie 21 bases apart. Material for sequencing was whole blood. This clonotype originated in an adult who was a healthcare worker with PCR-confirmed SARS-CoV-2 infection or an uninfected control (not recorded which). The V and J segments used are TRBV6-5 and TRBJ2-7; perhaps TRBD2 is the D gene, with 6 bases matching. The CDR3 protein is CASQPPGLGPEQYF. The DNA sequence is given as TGTGCCAGTCAACCCCCGGGACTGGGGCCCGAGCAGTACTTC.